This T cell receptor beta chain stems from a study of blood T cells in healthy people across ages. The junction had 4 bases not matched to a gene; V was cut back by 4 bases and J by 3 bases. CDR3 length equals 13 residues. Germline CDR1 and CDR2: DFQATT and SNEGSKA (reference sequence). A second PCR, run for 7 to 11 cycles, used a sample-barcoded 5' primer plus a J-beta primer mix. TCRdb fed the 5' RACE reads into MiXCR, producing one record per CDR3 protein. This sample carries more than 500,000 distinct CDR3 sequences, 25% to 30% of them seen once, and the ten largest clones take under 20%. The rearrangement joins TRBV20-1 to TRBJ2-5, with 8 positions matching TRBD1. This clonotype was obtained from a woman aged 70-85 years in good health. Material for sequencing was blood. The chain's CDR3 is CSATDRGKETQYF. Written as DNA, the CDR3 is TGCAGTGCTACCGACAGGGGAAAAGAGACCCAGTACTTC.